Listed below are T cell receptor beta chains from one sample, sequenced in a study of cytomegalovirus exposure and HLA in healthy donors. Generated by immunoSEQ multiplex PCR, the TCRdb table keeps only in-frame clones and is missing some. The profile covers 150,000 or so clones, with roughly 79% appearing a single time and 2.8% taken by the ten largest. The sample taken for sequencing was PBMCs. The receptors here all came from a man between 18 and 29 years old in good health and CMV-seronegative. Each CDR3 is given with its conserved first and last residue. A D gene is named only where the DNA matches it firmly. Clone size is stated in some rows and not others, as once, few, many or a class when expanded.

d_call,clone_size,v_call,j_call,cdr3_aa,cdr3_nt
-,-,TRBV10-3,TRBJ2-2,CAIPKTLGAAGELFF,TGTGCCATCCCAAAGACGTTAGGGGCGGCCGGGGAGCTGTTTTTT
-,-,TRBV7-9,TRBJ2-4,CASSLLMGAGNSQYF,TGTGCCAGCAGCTTATTGATGGGGGCAGGAAACAGTCAGTACTTC
TRBD2,-,TRBV11-2,TRBJ2-1,CASSLGGGAYNEQFF,TGTGCCAGCAGCTTAGGCGGGGGGGCCTACAATGAGCAGTTCTTC
-,-,TRBV6-6,TRBJ1-1,CASSYSAGALEAFF,TGTGCCAGCAGTTACTCGGCAGGGGCCCTAGAAGCTTTCTTT
-,-,TRBV4-3,TRBJ1-2,CASSQEYINYGYTF,TGCGCCAGCAGCCAAGAGTACATTAACTATGGCTACACCTTC
-,once,TRBV5-5,TRBJ1-1,CASSLSRTMNTEAFF,TGTGCCAGCAGCTTGTCGCGGACAATGAACACTGAAGCTTTCTTT
-,-,TRBV13,TRBJ1-1,CASSFFASGQFMNTEAFF,TGTGCCAGCAGCTTCTTTGCCTCAGGGCAATTCATGAACACTGAAGCTTTCTTT
TRBD1,few,TRBV18,TRBJ1-1,CASSPPGTGGMNTEAFF,TGTGCCAGCTCACCTCCCGGGACAGGGGGCATGAACACTGAAGCTTTCTTT
-,-,TRBV19,TRBJ2-2,CASSIGGGRTATGELFF,TGTGCCAGTAGTATAGGGGGGGGCAGAACGGCCACCGGGGAGCTGTTTTTT
TRBD2,-,TRBV2,TRBJ2-5,CASSDRGGQETQYF,TGTGCCAGCAGCGATCGGGGGGGTCAAGAGACCCAGTACTTC
-,-,TRBV5-1,TRBJ1-2,CASSSTPGNYGYTF,TGCGCCAGCAGCTCCACCCCGGGAAACTATGGCTACACCTTC
-,-,TRBV27,TRBJ2-7,CASSLYGSSYEQYF,TGTGCCAGCAGTTTATACGGGAGCTCCTACGAGCAGTACTTC
TRBD1,-,TRBV5-1,TRBJ1-2,CASSLELDRTLTYGYTF,TGCGCCAGCAGCTTAGAATTGGACAGGACATTGACCTATGGCTACACCTTC
TRBD1,-,TRBV5-1,TRBJ2-2,CASSLALRTGGTGELFF,TGCGCCAGCAGCTTGGCGCTCCGGACAGGGGGCACCGGGGAGCTGTTTTTT
-,-,TRBV6-1,TRBJ2-5,CASRQGYQETQYF,TGTGCCAGCAGACAGGGCTACCAAGAGACCCAGTACTTC
-,-,TRBV6-1,TRBJ1-1,CASSRRVSSNTEAFF,TGTGCCAGCAGCAGGAGGGTCTCTTCGAACACTGAAGCTTTCTTT
-,-,TRBV6-4,TRBJ2-1,CASSDGGWGDEQFF,TGTGCCAGCAGTGACGGGGGGTGGGGCGATGAGCAGTTCTTC
-,-,TRBV10-3,TRBJ2-2,CAISESVVQKRNTGELFF,TGTGCCATCAGTGAGTCTGTAGTCCAGAAGCGGAACACCGGGGAGCTGTTTTTT
-,-,TRBV9,TRBJ1-5,CASGGGGKDQPQHF,TGTGCCAGCGGAGGGGGGGGCAAAGATCAGCCCCAGCATTTT
-,-,TRBV27,TRBJ1-1,CASSLGGGEAFF,TGTGCCAGCAGTTTAGGGGGAGGAGAAGCTTTCTTT
-,once,TRBV6-1,TRBJ2-7,CASNQYEQYF,TGTGCCAGCAACCAGTACGAGCAGTACTTC
TRBD1,-,TRBV13,TRBJ1-1,CASSSRKTGMNTEAFF,TGTGCCAGCAGCTCGAGGAAGACAGGGATGAACACTGAAGCTTTCTTT
-,-,TRBV5-1,TRBJ1-1,CASSSTGTLNTEAFF,TGCGCCAGCAGCTCGACCGGGACATTAAACACTGAAGCTTTCTTT
-,few,TRBV6-5,TRBJ1-4,CASSYYGSGEEKLFF,TGTGCCAGCAGTTACTATGGGTCAGGGGAAGAAAAACTGTTTTTT
-,-,TRBV2,TRBJ2-3,CASSGSPPRTYTQYF,TGTGCCAGCAGTGGGAGTCCCCCGAGAACATATACGCAGTATTTT
-,-,TRBV5-1,TRBJ1-1,CASSLVSGATEAFF,TGCGCCAGCAGCTTAGTTTCAGGGGCGACTGAAGCTTTCTTT
-,few,TRBV5-1,TRBJ2-5,CASSRGAEETQYF,TGCGCCAGCAGTCGCGGGGCGGAAGAGACCCAGTACTTC
TRBD1,-,TRBV6-1,TRBJ2-1,CATRTGGTYNEQFF,TGTGCCACTAGAACAGGGGGAACCTACAATGAGCAGTTCTTC
-,-,TRBV30,TRBJ2-5,CAWSVQGVSETQYF,TGTGCCTGGAGTGTACAAGGGGTCAGTGAGACCCAGTACTTC
-,few,TRBV27,TRBJ2-1,CASSDTGYNEQFF,TGTGCCAGCAGCGACACCGGCTACAATGAGCAGTTCTTC
-,once,TRBV5-1,TRBJ2-1,CASSSERGARQFF,TGCGCCAGCAGCTCCGAGCGCGGGGCGAGGCAGTTCTTC
TRBD2,-,TRBV9,TRBJ2-2,CASRGSGGASGELFF,TGTGCCAGCAGGGGAAGCGGGGGGGCCTCCGGGGAGCTGTTTTTT
-,-,TRBV5-4,TRBJ1-4,CASSLALTGNEKLFF,TGTGCCAGCAGCTTGGCTCTAACCGGTAATGAAAAACTGTTTTTT
TRBD1,-,TRBV19,TRBJ2-1,CASGQGLSQFF,TGTGCCAGTGGACAGGGATTATCCCAGTTCTTC
-,-,TRBV5-4,TRBJ2-2,CASSLSRVTGELFF,TGTGCCAGCAGCCTCAGCAGGGTTACCGGGGAGCTGTTTTTT
TRBD1,-,TRBV7-8,TRBJ1-4,CASSLRLGTANEKLFF,TGTGCCAGCAGCTTAAGGTTGGGGACAGCTAATGAAAAACTGTTTTTT
-,-,TRBV18,TRBJ2-5,CASSPTAGGPAETQYF,TGTGCCAGCTCACCGACGGCCGGCGGGCCCGCGGAGACCCAGTACTTC
-,-,TRBV11-2,TRBJ1-3,CASSSPNSNTIYF,TGTGCCAGCAGCTCCCCGAACTCTAACACCATATATTTT
-,-,TRBV7-2,TRBJ2-5,CASSSRQRETQYF,TGTGCCAGCAGCTCAAGACAGCGAGAGACCCAGTACTTC
TRBD1,-,TRBV6-6,TRBJ1-5,CASSFGQGVIQPQHF,TGTGCCAGCAGTTTCGGACAGGGGGTAATTCAGCCCCAGCATTTT
-,-,TRBV4-1,TRBJ2-7,CASSQTIIRGPNEQHF,TGCGCCAGCAGCCAAACCATAATCAGGGGCCCAAACGAGCAGCACTTC
-,-,TRBV7-3,TRBJ1-1,CASSFGRESTEAFF,TGTGCCAGCAGCTTTGGGCGTGAGAGCACTGAAGCTTTCTTT
-,few,TRBV6-5,TRBJ2-7,CASSYSIGLALYEQYF,TGTGCCAGCAGTTACTCGATTGGCCTCGCCTTATACGAGCAGTACTTC
TRBD1,-,TRBV29-1,TRBJ2-7,CSVPGQGLEQYF,TGCAGCGTCCCCGGACAGGGGCTAGAGCAGTACTTC
-,-,TRBV29-1,TRBJ1-3,CSVEEGQGRNTIYF,TGCAGCGTTGAGGAAGGGCAGGGAAGAAACACCATATATTTT
TRBD1,-,TRBV7-8,TRBJ1-1,CASSGGTGTEAFF,TGTGCCAGCAGCGGCGGGACAGGGACTGAAGCTTTCTTT
-,-,TRBV27,TRBJ1-5,CASSASLNQPQHF,TGTGCCAGCAGTGCGTCTCTTAATCAGCCCCAGCATTTT
-,-,TRBV19,TRBJ2-1,CASSTPRALTDEQFF,TGTGCCAGTAGTACCCCCCGCGCCCTAACCGATGAGCAGTTCTTC
-,-,TRBV27,TRBJ2-2,CASSHPVRGNTGELFF,TGTGCCAGCAGCCATCCGGTGCGGGGGAACACCGGGGAGCTGTTTTTT
-,-,TRBV5-1,TRBJ2-2,CASSLGLGAGELFF,TGCGCCAGCAGCTTGGGGTTGGGCGCCGGGGAGCTGTTTTTT
TRBD2,-,TRBV19,TRBJ2-2,CASSIRGGSGELFF,TGTGCCAGTAGTATCCGGGGAGGGTCCGGGGAGCTGTTTTTT
-,-,TRBV20-1,TRBJ2-1,CSARASLEQFF,TGCAGTGCTAGAGCTTCCTTAGAGCAGTTCTTC
TRBD2,-,TRBV6-5,TRBJ2-3,CASTRRGTRTDTQYF,TGTGCCAGCACCAGGCGGGGGACCCGCACAGATACGCAGTATTTT
-,-,TRBV6-4,TRBJ1-5,CASSDSGQTYSNQPQHF,TGCGCCAGCAGTGACTCCGGACAGACCTATAGCAATCAGCCCCAGCATTTT
-,-,TRBV19,TRBJ1-1,CASREGRNTEAFF,TGTGCCAGTAGAGAGGGAAGGAACACTGAAGCTTTCTTT
-,-,TRBV4-2,TRBJ2-7,CASSQDGRGFYEQYF,TGTGCCAGCAGCCAAGATGGCAGGGGCTTCTACGAGCAGTACTTC
-,-,TRBV4-3,TRBJ2-7,CASSQDLWLEIYEQYF,TGCGCCAGCAGCCAAGATCTTTGGCTAGAAATCTACGAGCAGTACTTC
-,few,TRBV5-4,TRBJ1-1,CASSLQGNTEAFF,TGTGCCAGCAGCTTACAGGGGAACACTGAAGCTTTCTTT
TRBD1,-,TRBV25-1,TRBJ2-3,CASSATTGAPGTDTQYF,TGTGCCAGCAGTGCAACTACAGGGGCCCCAGGCACAGATACGCAGTATTTT
-,-,TRBV29-1,TRBJ1-1,CSARRTGNAEAFF,TGCAGCGCCCGGAGGACGGGGAACGCTGAAGCTTTCTTT